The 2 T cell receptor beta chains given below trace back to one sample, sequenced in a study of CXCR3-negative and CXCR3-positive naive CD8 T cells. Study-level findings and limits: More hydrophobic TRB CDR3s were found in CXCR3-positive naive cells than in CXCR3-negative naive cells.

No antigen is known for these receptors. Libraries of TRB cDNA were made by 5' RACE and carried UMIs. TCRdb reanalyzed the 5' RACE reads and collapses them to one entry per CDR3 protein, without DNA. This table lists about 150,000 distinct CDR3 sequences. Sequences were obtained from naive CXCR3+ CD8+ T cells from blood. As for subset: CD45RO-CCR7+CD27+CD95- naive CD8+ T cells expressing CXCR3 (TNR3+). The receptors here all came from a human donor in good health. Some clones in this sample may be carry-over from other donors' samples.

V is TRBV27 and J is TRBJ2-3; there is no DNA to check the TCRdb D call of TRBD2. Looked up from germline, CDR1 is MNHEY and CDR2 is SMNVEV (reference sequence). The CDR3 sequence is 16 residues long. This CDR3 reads CASSLKWRGATDTQYF.

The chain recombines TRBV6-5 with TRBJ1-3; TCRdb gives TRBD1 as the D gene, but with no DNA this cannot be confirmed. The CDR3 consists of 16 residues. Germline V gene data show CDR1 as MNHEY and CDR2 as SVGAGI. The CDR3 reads CASSNRRGARGNTIYF.